This T cell receptor beta chain was captured in a study of blood T cell repertoires in COVID-19 (dated by TCRdb to 2020 to 2022). General notes on the study: Samples covering the acute and convalescent phases of COVID-19 were provided by collaborators in the United States, Italy and Spain. The prospective study material was composed of cDNA or gDNA derived from T cells, B-cell-depleted T cells, or PBMCs. Subjects who had been exposed to COVID-19, were actively infected with it, or had recovered from it provided the deeply sampled blood TCRbeta repertoires that made up the dataset. A freely available public database, intended as a resource for researchers studying the immune response to SARS-CoV-2, is where the repertoires were released. Samples were obtained from the ongoing ImmuneRACE study (first 160 participants) and from some 1,200 subjects provided by 6 global collaborators. The sample metadata nearly always contained a de-identified subject ID, COVID-19 status, age in years and sex. HLA class I and class II types, where available, came from metadata supplied by the sample provider rather than from assay-based typing. Points the paper makes about the study in general: How much clinical and demographic metadata was included differed by source and by participant, and the metadata was provided uncurated.

Turning to this clone: Its specific antigen is unknown. One base away there is no much larger clone; base qualities are not given.

The collaborating institutions used their own protocols to collect whole blood in K2EDTA tubes. For TCRbeta analysis, collaborators shipped samples in one of three forms: frozen whole blood, isolated PBMCs, or DNA extracted from either of those sample types. TCRbeta CDR3 regions were amplified from genomic DNA using the immunoSEQ Assay, a bias-controlled multiplex PCR. Per the source publication's procedure: Within the assay, amplification of reference gene primers was used to estimate how many nucleated cells each sample contained. To quantify the absolute abundance of each unique TCRbeta CDR3 rearrangement, sequence reads were collapsed and filtered. Productive Simpson clonality was computed per sample as the square root of Simpson's diversity index over productive rearrangements. In its TCRdb copy, this immuneACCESS table keeps in-frame sequences only and misses some clones. Where compared with another copy, unresolved V genes explain less than half of these, and the others have no known cause. V, J and clone size were drawn from that table, and D and trimming were deduced from the DNA. The sample table lists roughly 86,000 clones, roughly four fifths of them with a count of one. The ten most abundant clones make up 2% to 2.5% of the sample.

Germline trimming: 4 bases from V, 14 bases from J; junction bases outside gene matches: 7. The germline V gene yields SGHNT for CDR1 and YENEEA for CDR2. The CDR3 starts with the cysteine, ends with the phenylalanine, and has 12 residues. Only the CDR3 DNA is retained, 36 bases long and in frame from the first base. The sequencing sample was made of peripheral blood. The clonotype was recovered from a woman in her 70s with acute or convalescent COVID-19. The rearrangement joined TRBV11-3 to TRBJ2-1, with 8 middle bases fitting TRBD2. The CDR3 loop reads CASSSGQRGKFF. The nucleotides are TGTGCCAGCAGCTCCGGACAGCGGGGGAAGTTCTTC.